The sequence of this T cell receptor beta chain was determined in a study of T cell changes during pregnancy in multiple sclerosis. Here immunoSEQ multiplex PCR was the method, and the copy in TCRdb shows in-frame clones only, minus some. The data contain around 50,000 clones, about 93% of them singletons. This receptor was taken from a female donor with multiple sclerosis, enrolled in a pregnancy study. The source material was CD4+ T cells from peripheral blood mononuclear cells, sampled in the first trimester of pregnancy.

CDR3 bases: TGTGCCAGCAGTAGGACTAATGGGCAAGAGACCCAGTACTTC. Its protein is CASSRTNGQETQYF. This chain links TRBV6-1 with TRBJ2-5; the D gene is possibly TRBD2 (6 bases). V gave up 5 bases and J gave up 2 bases, with 12 bases separating them. This CDR3 comprises 14 residues. CDR1 and CDR2 (germline): MNHNS, SASEGT.